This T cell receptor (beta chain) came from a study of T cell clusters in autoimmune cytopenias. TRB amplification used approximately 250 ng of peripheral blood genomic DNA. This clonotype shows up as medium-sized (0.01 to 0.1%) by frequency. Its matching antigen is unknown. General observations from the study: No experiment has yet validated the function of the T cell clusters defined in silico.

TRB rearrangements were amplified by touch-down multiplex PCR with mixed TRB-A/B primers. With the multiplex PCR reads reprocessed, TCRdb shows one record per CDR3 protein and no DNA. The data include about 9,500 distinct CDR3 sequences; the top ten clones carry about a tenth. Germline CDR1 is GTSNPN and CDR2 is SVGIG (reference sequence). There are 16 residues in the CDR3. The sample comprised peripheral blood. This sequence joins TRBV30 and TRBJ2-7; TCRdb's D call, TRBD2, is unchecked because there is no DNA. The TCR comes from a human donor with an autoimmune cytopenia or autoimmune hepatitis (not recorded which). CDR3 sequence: CAWSALSSGGAYEQYF. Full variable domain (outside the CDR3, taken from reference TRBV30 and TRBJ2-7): SQTIHQWPATLVQPVGSPLSLECTVEGTSNPNLYWYRQAAGRGLQLLFYSVGIGQISSEVPQNLSASRPQDRQFILSSKKLLLSDSGFYLCAWSALSSGGAYEQYFGPGTRLTVT.